The 8 T cell receptor beta chains below come from one sample, sequenced in a study of blood T cell repertoires in COVID-19. TCRdb's copy holds only in-frame clones and misses some; the assay was immunoSEQ multiplex PCR. The sample has 100,000 to 150,000 clones, 75% to 90% seen once. The sample consisted of peripheral blood. The source of these receptors is a man aged 55 to 70 with COVID-19, enrolled during active disease.

The DNA for the CDR3 is TGTGCCAGCAGCTCCTGGACAGCTCGGGAAAAACTGTTTTTT. It is translated as CASSSWTAREKLFF. J is TRBJ1-4 and V is TRBV5-6; possibly TRBD1 for D (6 bases). V was cut by 3 bases and J by 8 bases, with 14 bases left in between. This CDR3 is 14 amino acids long. In germline, CDR1 is SGHDT, CDR2 YYEEEE.

The rearrangement links TRBV7-9 to TRBJ2-3; 8 nucleotides align to TRBD1. Trimming cost V 8 bases and J 3 bases; bases outside gene matches: 4. The CDR3 loop spans 13 amino acids. Germline V lookup: CDR1 SEHNR, CDR2 FQNEAQ (reference sequence). The chain's CDR3 is CASGQGATDTQYF. CDR3 coding DNA: TGTGCCAGCGGGCAGGGGGCGACAGATACGCAGTATTTT.

The chain couples TRBV5-3 to TRBJ1-5; unclear D gene. TRBV5-3 is sorted into the ORF group, with uncertain function. The CDR3 is made up of 16 amino acids. V was clipped by 0 bases and J by 0 bases, with 10 bases between them. The CDR3 loop reads CARSLVQAVSNQPQHF. Written as DNA, the CDR3 is TGTGCCAGAAGCTTGGTTCAAGCCGTTAGCAATCAGCCCCAGCATTTT.

The chain recombines TRBV29-1 with TRBJ1-3; 8 positions agree with TRBD1. Germline CDR1 and CDR2: SQVTM and ANQGSEA. The CDR3 runs 15 residues. With 6 bases clipped from V and 0 bases from J, the junction kept 7 bases outside the gene matches. The chain's CDR3 is CSVQTGVSSGNTIYF. DNA of the CDR3: TGCAGCGTACAGACAGGGGTGAGCTCTGGAAACACCATATATTTT.

The V gene is TRBV9, the J gene TRBJ1-1; weak D call: TRBD1 (5 bases). This CDR3 region has 14 residues. V was pared by 0 bases and J by 5 bases, with 11 bases between. CDR1 is SGDLS and CDR2 is YYNGEE in the germline V gene. The CDR3 nucleotides are TGTGCCAGCAGCGTAGGTATAGGGGCGACTGAAGCTTTCTTT. The encoded protein is CASSVGIGATEAFF.

The chain combines TRBV6-5 with TRBJ1-2; 9 bases are shared with TRBD1. The J segment lost 6 bases and the V segment lost 2 bases, leaving 7 bases of the junction unmatched. CDR1 and CDR2 from the germline V gene are MNHEY and SVGAGI. The CDR3 runs 15 residues. This CDR3 reads CASSYNTGGGDGYTF. Here the CDR3 DNA reads TGTGCCAGCAGTTACAATACAGGGGGCGGGGATGGCTACACCTTC.

The chain couples TRBV19 to TRBJ2-3; possibly TRBD2 for D (6 bases). The CDR3 is made up of 15 amino acids. Per germline, CDR1 LNHDA and CDR2 SQIVND (reference sequence). V was pared by 1 base and J by 0 bases, with 8 bases between. CDR3 protein: CASSIGGVSTDTQYF. The CDR3 DNA reads TGTGCCAGTAGTATAGGCGGGGTTAGCACAGATACGCAGTATTTT.

This chain connects TRBV7-9 to TRBJ1-2, with D perhaps TRBD1 (6 bases). Trimming took off 5 bases at V and 0 bases at J, with 16 bases between the two ends. Germline assignment: CDR1 SEHNR and CDR2 FQNEAQ (reference sequence). The CDR3 has 16 amino acids. CDR3 region: CASSATNRQANYGYTF. As DNA, the CDR3 is TGTGCCAGCAGCGCCACAAACCGACAGGCTAACTATGGCTACACCTTC.